The TCR beta chain under discussion was sequenced for a study of T cells after yellow fever vaccination (dated by TCRdb to about 2019). Describing the broader study: The SMART-Seq v4 Ultra Low Input RNA kit was used to prepare libraries from fractions with low cell numbers. Blood was drawn at multiple timepoints before and after primary and secondary immunization, with bulk PBMC replicates and cell subsets isolated. Bulk TCR alpha and beta repertoires were sequenced longitudinally to track T-cell clones before and after primary and booster YFV17D yellow fever vaccination. Two healthy male donors, one aged 18 to 30 and one aged 30 to 40 years, made up the cohort. Study-level results and caveats: Most clones expanded after primary vaccination (96% of CD4 and 88% of CD8) were re-detected after the booster, suggesting that broad memory maintenance occurred. The study included only two donors, which limits how far the findings can be generalized. Compared with the primary T-cell response, the secondary T-cell response was weaker but faster, peaking on day 5 rather than day 15. Computational filtering was required because FACS-sorted repertoires could contain abundant contaminating clonotypes from the bulk population. A small fraction of clonotypes showed up in both the CD4 and CD8 compartments, probably as a result of convergent recombination.

In light of the paper, this sample's treatment or condition label describes: live attenuated yellow fever vaccine strain. PBMCs were isolated from peripheral blood using a standard Ficoll-Paque protocol. Dynabeads CD4 and CD8 positive selection kits were used to isolate the CD4 and CD8 T-cell fractions. RNA was extracted with TriZol from bulk PBMCs, CD4 and CD8 fractions, and dextramer-positive and dextramer-negative fractions. V is cut by 5 bases and J by 12 bases, and the space between the germline ends is 29 bases. The germline V gene provides CDR1 SGHTA and CDR2 FQGNSA. The CDR3 starts with the cysteine, ends with the phenylalanine, and has 17 residues. The DNA shown is the 51-base CDR3, in frame from base 1. Sequencing instrument: Illumina NovaSeq 6000. TCR cDNA was synthesized by 5'RACE template switching, which introduced a universal primer site and unique molecular identifiers. Priming of cDNA synthesis was performed from both the TCR alpha and TCR beta constant segments. Library amplification used two PCR steps, and the second PCR step added sample barcodes and sequencing adapters. Sequencing of libraries was performed on Illumina HiSeq 2500 (2x100 bp) or NovaSeq (2x150 bp). On the authors' methods: Demultiplexing of reads and collapsing into UMI consensus sequences were performed with MIGEC, and V(D)J alignment was carried out with MiXCR. Clonotypes responding to the vaccine were identified with edgeR on replicate PBMC samples, with the criteria of FDR below 0.01 and a log2 fold change above 5 up to day 15. Each bulk clonotype was labeled CD4 or CD8 based on which sequenced repertoire, CD4 or CD8, contained the clonotype at higher abundance. TCRdb reworked the public reads: Q25 trimming with fastp, MiXCR clone assembly, productive beta chains retained. Rows are unified per CDR3 protein, each entry keeping the most common DNA and genes. The V and J calls and clone size come from TCRdb's table, not from the authors' own analysis. The sample table contains 300,000 to 400,000 distinct CDR3 sequences; only one count was recorded for around 12% of them. About 3% of the sample belongs to the ten largest clones.

This clonotype appeared a single time. The specificity of this receptor is unknown. Base qualities are not at hand, and no much larger clone is one base apart. One read alone lends weak support. The chain joins TRBV7-2 to TRBJ2-1; the D gene is perhaps TRBD1, on 6 matching bases. Here the sequenced sample was CD4+ T cells sorted from PBMCs, taken 15 days after the yellow fever booster vaccination. The sequence derives from a man between 18 and 29 years old who received the YFV17D yellow fever vaccine. Read as DNA, the sequence is TGTGCCAGCAGCCCCGAGACGTCTAGGATGTACCTAGGGGGGCAGTTCTTC. It translates as CASSPETSRMYLGGQFF.